The clone carrying this T cell receptor (beta chain) was observed a single time. Its antigen is not identified. These data come from a study of long-term antiretroviral therapy in people with HIV. This CDR3 spans 14 amino acids. Per the germline V gene, CDR1 is MDHEN and CDR2 is SYDVKM. Trimming took off 3 bases at V and 5 bases at J, with 14 bases between the two ends. Runs used v3.0 of the immunoSEQ assay and were done at survey level. Profiled with immunoSEQ multiplex PCR; TCRdb holds only in-frame clones, not every one. The sample lists thousands of clones; 70% to 80% were seen once. Notes on the study in general: Older ART regimens may have been in use when blood was drawn between the mid-2000s and the late 2010s.

The V gene is TRBV28, the J gene TRBJ2-7, with D unresolved. This receptor was obtained from a man aged 25 to 45 with HIV. The sequenced sample was unsorted PBMCs, obtained 0.4 years before starting antiretroviral therapy. CDR3 in DNA: TGTGCCAGCAGTTTTCAAACCCCAGCGAACGAGCAGTACTTC. Its translation is CASSFQTPANEQYF.